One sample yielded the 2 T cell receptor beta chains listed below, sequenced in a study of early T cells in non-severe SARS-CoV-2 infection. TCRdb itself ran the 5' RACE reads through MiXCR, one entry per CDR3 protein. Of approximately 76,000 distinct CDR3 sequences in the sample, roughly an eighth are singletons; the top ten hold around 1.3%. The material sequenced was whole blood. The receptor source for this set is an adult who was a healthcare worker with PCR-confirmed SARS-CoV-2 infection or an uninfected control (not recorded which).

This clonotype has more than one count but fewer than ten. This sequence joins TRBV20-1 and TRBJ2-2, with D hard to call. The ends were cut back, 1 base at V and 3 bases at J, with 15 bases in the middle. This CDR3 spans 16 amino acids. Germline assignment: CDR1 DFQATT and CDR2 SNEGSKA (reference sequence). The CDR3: CSARVGSSAYTGELFF. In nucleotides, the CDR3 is TGCAGTGCTAGAGTAGGGTCCAGCGCGTACACCGGGGAGCTGTTTTTT.

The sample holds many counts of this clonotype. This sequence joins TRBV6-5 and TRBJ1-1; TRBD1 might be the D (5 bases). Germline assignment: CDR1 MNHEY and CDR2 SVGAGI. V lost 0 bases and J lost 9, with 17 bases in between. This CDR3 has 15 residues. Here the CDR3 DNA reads TGTGCCAGCAGTTACTCGTATGGGGACCAACATCAAGCTTTCTTT. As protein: CASSYSYGDQHQAFF.